Listed below are T cell receptor beta chains from one sample, sequenced in a study of blood T cell repertoires in COVID-19. Repertoires were generated with immunoSEQ multiplex PCR, while TCRdb's copy carries only in-frame clones and drops some. The table records fewer than 150,000 clones, around nine tenths of them present only once. Specimen: peripheral blood. All receptors derive from a man over 45 with active or convalescent COVID-19. The CDR3 runs from the conserved cysteine through the conserved F or W. D genes are given only for firm matches. Clone size, where shown, is once, few, many, or a class for clones that have expanded.

CDR3 protein: CASSQDRQAGNTIYF
CDR3 DNA: TGTGCCAGCAGCCAAGACCGACAGGCTGGAAACACCATATATTTT
J gene: TRBJ1-3
V gene: TRBV3-1/TRBV3-2
D gene: -
clone size: -

CDR3 protein: CASSGLAGGLEQFF
CDR3 DNA: TGCGCCAGCAGCGGACTAGCGGGAGGACTTGAGCAGTTCTTC
J gene: TRBJ2-1
V gene: TRBV5-1
D gene: TRBD2
clone size: once

CDR3 protein: CAISLGQGAYGYTF
CDR3 DNA: TGTGCCATCAGCCTTGGACAGGGGGCTTATGGCTACACCTTC
J gene: TRBJ1-2
V gene: TRBV10-3
D gene: TRBD1
clone size: -

CDR3 protein: CASSHSQGGRLNEQFF
CDR3 DNA: TGTGCCAGCAGCCATTCCCAGGGCGGGAGACTAAATGAGCAGTTCTTC
J gene: TRBJ2-1
V gene: TRBV3-1/TRBV3-2
D gene: TRBD2
clone size: -

CDR3 protein: CASSSGTVSSYEQYF
CDR3 DNA: TGTGCCAGCAGCTCCGGGACAGTGAGCTCCTACGAGCAGTACTTC
J gene: TRBJ2-7
V gene: TRBV7-9
D gene: TRBD1
clone size: few

CDR3 protein: CASSHHRGSKGQETQYF
CDR3 DNA: TGCGCCAGCAGCCACCACAGGGGGTCGAAAGGCCAAGAGACCCAGTACTTC
J gene: TRBJ2-5
V gene: TRBV4-1
D gene: TRBD1
clone size: -

CDR3 protein: CASSSTQGWGTQYF
CDR3 DNA: TGTGCCAGCAGTTCCACACAGGGTTGGGGTACGCAGTATTTT
J gene: TRBJ2-3
V gene: TRBV27
D gene: -
clone size: -

CDR3 protein: CASSIIQGSSPSPLHF
CDR3 DNA: TGTGCCAGTAGTATAATACAGGGGAGTTCTCCTTCACCCCTCCACTTT
J gene: TRBJ1-6
V gene: TRBV19
D gene: TRBD1
clone size: -

CDR3 protein: CASSLVGTSGREGDTQYF
CDR3 DNA: TGTGCCAGCAGCTTGGTGGGGACTAGCGGGAGGGAGGGAGATACGCAGTATTTT
J gene: TRBJ2-3
V gene: TRBV5-4
D gene: TRBD2
clone size: -

CDR3 protein: CASSVTGGLNTGELFF
CDR3 DNA: TGTGCCAGCAGCGTGACAGGGGGCCTGAACACCGGGGAGCTGTTTTTT
J gene: TRBJ2-2
V gene: TRBV9
D gene: TRBD1
clone size: -

CDR3 protein: CASSPPRQERAYGYTF
CDR3 DNA: TGTGCCAGCAGTCCCCCCCGACAGGAGAGGGCCTATGGCTACACCTTC
J gene: TRBJ1-2
V gene: TRBV28
D gene: -
clone size: -

CDR3 protein: CASSSSSENQPQHF
CDR3 DNA: TGTGCCAGCAGCTCCTCGAGTGAAAATCAGCCCCAGCATTTT
J gene: TRBJ1-5
V gene: TRBV7-9
D gene: -
clone size: -

CDR3 protein: CASSATGTSGSNEQFF
CDR3 DNA: TGTGCCAGCAGCGCAACCGGGACTAGCGGGAGTAATGAGCAGTTCTTC
J gene: TRBJ2-1
V gene: TRBV27
D gene: TRBD2
clone size: -

CDR3 protein: CASGTGVGGEQFF
CDR3 DNA: TGCGCCAGTGGGACAGGGGTAGGTGGTGAGCAGTTCTTC
J gene: TRBJ2-1
V gene: TRBV4-1
D gene: TRBD1
clone size: -

CDR3 protein: CAWLNRVTGGNTIYF
CDR3 DNA: TGTGCCTGGCTTAACAGGGTGACGGGGGGAAACACCATATATTTT
J gene: TRBJ1-3
V gene: TRBV30
D gene: -
clone size: -

CDR3 protein: CASSGDSQETQYF
CDR3 DNA: TGTGCCAGCAGCGGGGACAGTCAAGAGACCCAGTACTTC
J gene: TRBJ2-5
V gene: TRBV6-5
D gene: TRBD1
clone size: -

CDR3 protein: CATSEAGYGYTF
CDR3 DNA: TGTGCCACCAGTGAGGCAGGCTATGGCTACACCTTC
J gene: TRBJ1-2
V gene: TRBV24-1
D gene: -
clone size: -

CDR3 protein: CASSLERVAGETQYF
CDR3 DNA: TGTGCCAGCAGCCTAGAGCGGGTTGCCGGGGAGACCCAGTACTTC
J gene: TRBJ2-5
V gene: TRBV7-9
D gene: -
clone size: -

CDR3 protein: CASSQEWQSYEQYF
CDR3 DNA: TGTGCCAGCAGCCAAGAATGGCAGTCCTACGAGCAGTACTTC
J gene: TRBJ2-7
V gene: TRBV3-1/TRBV3-2
D gene: -
clone size: once

CDR3 protein: CASSLTSSPGTSYEQYF
CDR3 DNA: TGTGCCAGCAGCTTAACCTCTTCCCCCGGGACTAGCTACGAGCAGTACTTC
J gene: TRBJ2-7
V gene: TRBV11-2
D gene: TRBD2
clone size: -

CDR3 protein: CASRSTPGTGNYEQYF
CDR3 DNA: TGTGCCAGCAGGTCTACCCCCGGGACAGGGAACTACGAGCAGTACTTC
J gene: TRBJ2-7
V gene: TRBV28
D gene: TRBD1
clone size: -

CDR3 protein: CASSYDGQGNQPQHF
CDR3 DNA: TGTGCCAGCAGTTACGACGGACAGGGGAATCAGCCCCAGCATTTT
J gene: TRBJ1-5
V gene: TRBV6-5
D gene: TRBD1
clone size: -

CDR3 protein: CASGAGFTNEKLFF
CDR3 DNA: TGTGCCAGCGGCGCGGGGTTTACTAATGAAAAACTGTTTTTT
J gene: TRBJ1-4
V gene: TRBV21-1
D gene: -
clone size: once

CDR3 protein: CASRAGQGGQETQYF
CDR3 DNA: TGTGCCAGCAGAGCTGGACAGGGGGGACAAGAGACCCAGTACTTC
J gene: TRBJ2-5
V gene: TRBV2
D gene: TRBD1
clone size: -

CDR3 protein: CASSEGGPTEAFF
CDR3 DNA: TGTGCCAGCAGTGAAGGAGGGCCCACTGAAGCTTTCTTT
J gene: TRBJ1-1
V gene: TRBV2
D gene: -
clone size: -

CDR3 protein: CASSLAGSGNTIYF
CDR3 DNA: TGTGCCAGCAGTTTAGCAGGCTCTGGAAACACCATATATTTT
J gene: TRBJ1-3
V gene: TRBV27
D gene: -
clone size: -

CDR3 protein: CASSLSGGNTEAFF
CDR3 DNA: TGTGCCAGCAGTTTATCGGGGGGGAACACTGAAGCTTTCTTT
J gene: TRBJ1-1
V gene: TRBV28
D gene: -
clone size: -

CDR3 protein: CASSVGGRGHYEQYF
CDR3 DNA: TGTGCCAGCAGCGTAGGAGGCAGGGGGCACTACGAGCAGTACTTC
J gene: TRBJ2-7
V gene: TRBV9
D gene: TRBD1
clone size: -

CDR3 protein: CASTSGGEGYGYTF
CDR3 DNA: TGCGCCAGCACATCAGGGGGCGAAGGCTATGGCTACACCTTC
J gene: TRBJ1-2
V gene: TRBV10-2
D gene: TRBD1
clone size: -

CDR3 protein: CASSQLAKNIQYF
CDR3 DNA: TGTGCCAGTAGTCAACTAGCCAAAAACATTCAGTACTTC
J gene: TRBJ2-4
V gene: TRBV19
D gene: -
clone size: -

CDR3 protein: CASSQLTPLPNTQYF
CDR3 DNA: TGCGCCAGCAGCCAACTTACTCCACTTCCGAATACGCAGTATTTT
J gene: TRBJ2-3
V gene: TRBV4-1
D gene: -
clone size: -

CDR3 protein: CSAALGGDRNQPQHF
CDR3 DNA: TGCAGCGCCGCTCTCGGGGGGGATCGCAATCAGCCCCAGCATTTT
J gene: TRBJ1-5
V gene: TRBV29-1
D gene: -
clone size: -

CDR3 protein: CASSRRRTAGANVLTF
CDR3 DNA: TGTGCCAGCAGCCGCCGGAGGACAGCCGGGGCCAACGTCCTGACTTTC
J gene: TRBJ2-6
V gene: TRBV3-1/TRBV3-2
D gene: -
clone size: once

CDR3 protein: CATSEQTQSPDTQYF
CDR3 DNA: TGTGCCACCAGTGAGCAGACTCAAAGCCCAGATACGCAGTATTTT
J gene: TRBJ2-3
V gene: TRBV24-1
D gene: -
clone size: -

CDR3 protein: CASSEDSPGYEQYF
CDR3 DNA: TGTGCCAGCAGCGAGGACAGTCCTGGCTACGAGCAGTACTTC
J gene: TRBJ2-7
V gene: TRBV9
D gene: -
clone size: few

CDR3 protein: CASSLGTSLDTQYF
CDR3 DNA: TGTGCCAGCAGCTTAGGGACTAGCTTGGATACGCAGTATTTT
J gene: TRBJ2-3
V gene: TRBV7-2
D gene: TRBD2
clone size: once

CDR3 protein: CASSLLGANYGYTF
CDR3 DNA: TGTGCCAGCAGTCTATTAGGAGCTAACTATGGCTACACCTTC
J gene: TRBJ1-2
V gene: TRBV27
D gene: -
clone size: once

CDR3 protein: CASNKQGNEQYF
CDR3 DNA: TGTGCCAGCAACAAACAGGGGAACGAGCAGTACTTC
J gene: TRBJ2-7
V gene: TRBV7-9
D gene: TRBD1
clone size: -

CDR3 protein: CASSEYVGGRDIQYF
CDR3 DNA: TGTGCCAGCAGTGAATATGTAGGGGGTCGCGACATTCAGTACTTC
J gene: TRBJ2-4
V gene: TRBV25-1
D gene: -
clone size: -

CDR3 protein: CASSLNRGETQYF
CDR3 DNA: TGTGCTAGCAGCTTAAACAGGGGAGAGACCCAGTACTTC
J gene: TRBJ2-5
V gene: TRBV7-7
D gene: TRBD1
clone size: -

CDR3 protein: CASSSSQGRYGYTF
CDR3 DNA: TGCGCCAGCAGCTCATCCCAGGGAAGGTATGGCTACACCTTC
J gene: TRBJ1-2
V gene: TRBV5-1
D gene: -
clone size: few

CDR3 protein: CASSETGGRGEQFF
CDR3 DNA: TGTGCCAGCAGTGAAACGGGAGGTCGGGGTGAGCAGTTCTTC
J gene: TRBJ2-1
V gene: TRBV25-1
D gene: TRBD2
clone size: -

CDR3 protein: CASSQDPLVYEQFF
CDR3 DNA: TGTGCCAGCAGCCAAGATCCTCTAGTCTATGAGCAGTTCTTC
J gene: TRBJ2-1
V gene: TRBV3-1/TRBV3-2
D gene: -
clone size: -

CDR3 protein: CATSDSGQGGTQYF
CDR3 DNA: TGTGCCACCAGTGATTCCGGACAGGGGGGGACCCAGTACTTC
J gene: TRBJ2-5
V gene: TRBV24-1
D gene: TRBD1
clone size: once

CDR3 protein: CASKDRGFQSNQPQHF
CDR3 DNA: TGTGCCAGTAAGGACAGGGGATTCCAAAGCAATCAGCCCCAGCATTTT
J gene: TRBJ1-5
V gene: TRBV19
D gene: TRBD1
clone size: -

CDR3 protein: CAGGQVTGELFF
CDR3 DNA: TGTGCCGGGGGACAGGTCACCGGGGAGCTGTTTTTT
J gene: TRBJ2-2
V gene: TRBV30
D gene: TRBD1
clone size: -

CDR3 protein: CASSEYNLPGGGYEQYF
CDR3 DNA: TGTGCCAGCAGTGAATATAACTTGCCGGGAGGGGGCTACGAGCAGTACTTC
J gene: TRBJ2-7
V gene: TRBV25-1
D gene: TRBD2
clone size: once

CDR3 protein: CASSRLDRGSGEQYF
CDR3 DNA: TGTGCCAGCAGCCGCTTGGACAGGGGATCTGGTGAGCAGTACTTC
J gene: TRBJ2-7
V gene: TRBV2
D gene: TRBD1
clone size: -

CDR3 protein: CASSLGPARGRIAGELFF
CDR3 DNA: TGTGCCAGCAGCTTGGGTCCCGCCAGGGGGCGCATCGCCGGGGAGCTGTTTTTT
J gene: TRBJ2-2
V gene: TRBV5-4
D gene: TRBD1
clone size: -

CDR3 protein: CASSSRQGATNEKLFF
CDR3 DNA: TGTGCCAGCAGCTCCCGACAGGGGGCGACTAATGAAAAACTGTTTTTT
J gene: TRBJ1-4
V gene: TRBV3-1/TRBV3-2
D gene: TRBD1
clone size: -

CDR3 protein: CASSTLTASYGYTF
CDR3 DNA: TGTGCCAGTAGTACACTGACAGCTTCCTATGGCTACACCTTC
J gene: TRBJ1-2
V gene: TRBV19
D gene: -
clone size: -